The 14 T cell receptor beta chains below come from one sample, sequenced in a study of blood T cell repertoires in COVID-19. Clones were read by immunoSEQ multiplex PCR, and TCRdb kept only the in-frame ones, dropping some. The table has 300,000 or so clones, 90% seen once. Sequenced material: peripheral blood. These receptor sequences come from a woman in her 40s with acute or convalescent COVID-19.

V usage is TRBV6-5 and J usage is TRBJ1-1, with D perhaps matching TRBD1 (6 bases). This CDR3 comprises 12 residues. The V gene's germline CDR1 is MNHEY and CDR2 SVGAGI. The ends were cut back, 10 bases at V and 1 base at J, with 10 bases in the middle. CDR3 residues: CAISQGNTEAFF. The DNA of the CDR3 is TGTGCCATATCACAGGGGAACACTGAAGCTTTCTTT.

This clone came up a few times. This chain uses TRBV4-1 with TRBJ1-1; no firm D call. CDR1 and CDR2 (germline): MGHRA, YSYEKL. V was pared by 1 base and J by 1 base, with 16 bases between. This CDR3 comprises 17 residues. Written as DNA, the CDR3 is TGCGCCAGCAGCCAAGTAGCGCCCTTCGGTAGGAACACTGAAGCTTTCTTT. Translating it yields CASSQVAPFGRNTEAFF.

This clone was counted once. The chain recombines TRBV6-5 with TRBJ1-3, with no clear D. The ends were cut back, 7 bases at V and 0 bases at J, with 13 bases in the middle. Germline V lookup: CDR1 MNHEY, CDR2 SVGAGI. The CDR3 has 15 residues. The CDR3 coding sequence is TGTGCCAGCAAATTTCAGAGGGCCTCTGGAAACACCATATATTTT. Its translation is CASKFQRASGNTIYF.

The chain recombines TRBV9 with TRBJ1-2; D is undetermined. CDR3 length: 12 residues. Trimming left V 3 bases short and J 4 bases short, with 7 bases between. The germline gives CDR1 SGDLS, CDR2 YYNGEE. The DNA for the CDR3 is TGTGCCAGCAGCGCCTCGTTCTATGGCTACACCTTC. As protein: CASSASFYGYTF.

In nucleotides, the CDR3 is TGTGCCACCAGTGATTTGCGATCGGGAAAACTGTTTTTT. Its translation: CATSDLRSGKLFF. J is TRBJ1-4 and V is TRBV24-1; unclear D gene. The CDR3 consists of 13 residues. Trimming removed 0 bases at V and 10 bases at J, with 8 bases between. The germline V gene encodes CDR1 KGHDR and CDR2 SFDVKD.

The chain links TRBV7-3 to TRBJ2-2; a possible D gene is TRBD1 (5 bases). CDR1 is SGHTA and CDR2 is FQGTGA in the germline V gene. The CDR3 is made up of 15 amino acids. The V gene lost 2 bases and the J gene lost 6 bases, with 13 bases spanning the gap. The CDR3 DNA reads TGTGCCAGCAGCTTAGGGGCCATAGAGTCCGGGGAGCTGTTTTTT. Translating gives CASSLGAIESGELFF.

CDR3 region: CASSLGRTENSPLHF. CDR3 coding DNA: TGTGCCAGCAGCTTGGGTAGGACAGAGAATTCACCCCTCCACTTT. This rearrangement joins TRBV5-4 to TRBJ1-6; D is perhaps TRBD1 (6 bases). V was clipped by 0 bases and J by 7 bases, with 11 bases between them. The length of the CDR3 is 15 residues. CDR1 is SGHNT, CDR2 YYREEE, per germline (reference sequence). Full variable domain (missing parts from reference TRBV5-4 and TRBJ1-6): ETGVTQSPTHLIKTRGQQVTLRCSSQSGHNTVSWYQQALGQGPQFIFQYYREEENGRGNFPPRFSGLQFPNYSSELNVNALELDDSALYLCASSLGRTENSPLHFGNGTRLTVT.

The J gene is TRBJ2-2, the V gene TRBV6-5, with D maybe TRBD2 (6 bases). Germline loops: CDR1 MNHEY, CDR2 SVGAGI. This CDR3 contains 16 residues. Trimming stripped 4 bases from V and 2 bases from J, with 14 bases between. This CDR3 reads CASSFRGGANTGELFF. CDR3 coding DNA: TGTGCCAGCAGTTTCCGTGGCGGGGCCAACACCGGGGAGCTGTTTTTT.

Written as DNA, the CDR3 is TGCGCCAGGGAGACAGGGACCTATGGCTACACCTTC. Its translation is CARETGTYGYTF. V gene TRBV10-1 combines with J gene TRBJ1-2; 7 positions agree with TRBD1. The germline gives CDR1 WNHNN, CDR2 SYGVQD (reference sequence). The CDR3 runs to 12 residues. Losses at the gene ends were 9 bases for V and 4 bases for J; bases not matched to a gene: 5.

J is TRBJ1-2 and V is TRBV4-2; TRBD1 might be the D (5 bases). Germline V gives CDR1 LGHNA, CDR2 YNFKEQ. The CDR3 has 13 residues. V dropped 1 base and J dropped 8 bases, with 11 bases sitting between them. CDR3 sequence (DNA): TGTGCCAGCAGCCAAGTCCCGGAGGGGGGCTACACCTTC. Translation: CASSQVPEGGYTF.

V and J are TRBV11-2 and TRBJ2-3; 7 nucleotides match TRBD2. Trimming at V came to 3 bases and at J to 0 bases, leaving 0 bases not matched to a gene. CDR3 size: 14 residues. Germline V lookup: CDR1 SGHAT, CDR2 FQNNGV. CDR3 DNA: TGTGCCAGCAGCTTTAGCGGGAGCACAGATACGCAGTATTTT. Translating gives CASSFSGSTDTQYF.

This clone was seen once. The chain employs TRBV9 and TRBJ1-3; D is possibly TRBD1 (5 bases). The CDR3 runs to 15 residues. Germline loops: CDR1 SGDLS, CDR2 YYNGEE. V lost 3 bases to trimming and J lost 7 bases, with 17 bases between them. CDR3 DNA: TGTGCCAGCAGCGCGCGGGACGGCTGGAGGAACACCATATATTTT. It specifies CASSARDGWRNTIYF. The complete variable domain, with remaining parts taken from reference TRBV9 and TRBJ1-3, reads DSGVTQTPKHLITATGQRVTLRCSPRSGDLSVYWYQQSLDQGLQFLIQYYNGEERAKGNILERFSAQQFPDLHSELNLSSLELGDSALYFCASSARDGWRNTIYFGEGSWLTVV.

The chain carries TRBV4-1 and TRBJ2-2, with 14 bases identical to TRBD2. This CDR3 contains 19 residues. CDR1 and CDR2 from the germline V gene are MGHRA and YSYEKL. With V trimmed by 4 bases and J by 6 bases, 13 bases remained unmatched. The CDR3 reads CASSRRQTGTSGGAGELFF. Written as DNA, the CDR3 is TGCGCCAGCAGCCGGCGGCAAACCGGGACTAGCGGGGGTGCCGGGGAGCTGTTTTTT.

This rearrangement joins TRBV6-2 or TRBV6-3 to TRBJ2-3, with TRBD2 matching over 15 bases. Germline CDR1 reads MNHEY; CDR2 reads SVGEGT. The CDR3 is 15 residues long. With 6 bases clipped from V and 7 bases from J, the junction kept 5 bases outside the gene matches. The CDR3 spells CASSPGLAGGNTQYF. The CDR3 bases are TGTGCCAGCAGCCCTGGACTAGCGGGGGGGAATACGCAGTATTTT.